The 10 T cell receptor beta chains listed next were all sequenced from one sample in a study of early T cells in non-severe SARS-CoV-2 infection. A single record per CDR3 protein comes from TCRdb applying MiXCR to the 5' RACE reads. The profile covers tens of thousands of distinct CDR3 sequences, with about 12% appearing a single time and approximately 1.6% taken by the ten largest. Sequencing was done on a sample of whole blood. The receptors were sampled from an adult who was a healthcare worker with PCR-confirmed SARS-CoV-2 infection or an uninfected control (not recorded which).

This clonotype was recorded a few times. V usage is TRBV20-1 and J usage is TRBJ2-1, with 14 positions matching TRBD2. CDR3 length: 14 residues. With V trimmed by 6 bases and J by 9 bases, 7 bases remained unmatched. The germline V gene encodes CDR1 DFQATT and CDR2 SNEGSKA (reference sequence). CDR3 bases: TGCAGTGCCTTCCCGGGACTAGCGGGGGCTGAGCAGTTCTTC. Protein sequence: CSAFPGLAGAEQFF.

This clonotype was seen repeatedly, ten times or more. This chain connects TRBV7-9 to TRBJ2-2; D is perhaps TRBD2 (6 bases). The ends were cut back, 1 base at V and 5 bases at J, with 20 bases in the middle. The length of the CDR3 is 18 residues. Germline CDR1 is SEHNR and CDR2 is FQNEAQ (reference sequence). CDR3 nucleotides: TGTGCCAGCAGCTTAGTAGGGGACTCGAATTCCCTTACCGGGGAGCTGTTTTTT. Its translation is CASSLVGDSNSLTGELFF. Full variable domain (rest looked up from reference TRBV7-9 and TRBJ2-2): DTGVSQNPRHKITKRGQNVTFRCDPISEHNRLYWYRQTLGQGPEFLTYFQNEAQLEKSRLLSDRFSAERPKGSFSTLEIQRTEQGDSAMYLCASSLVGDSNSLTGELFFGEGSRLTVL.

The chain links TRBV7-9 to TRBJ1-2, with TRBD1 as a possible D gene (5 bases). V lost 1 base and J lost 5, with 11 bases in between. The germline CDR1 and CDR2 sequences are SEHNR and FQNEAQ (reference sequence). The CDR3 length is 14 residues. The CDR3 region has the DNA TGTGCCAGCAGCTTAGTTGGGCAGGGTTATGGCTACACCTTC. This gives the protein CASSLVGQGYGYTF.

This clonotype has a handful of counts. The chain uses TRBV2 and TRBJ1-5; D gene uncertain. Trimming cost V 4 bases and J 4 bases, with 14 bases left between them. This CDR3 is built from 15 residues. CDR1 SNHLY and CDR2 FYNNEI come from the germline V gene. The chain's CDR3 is CASSGQESPNQPQHF. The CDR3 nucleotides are TGTGCCAGCAGTGGACAAGAGAGCCCAAATCAGCCCCAGCATTTT.

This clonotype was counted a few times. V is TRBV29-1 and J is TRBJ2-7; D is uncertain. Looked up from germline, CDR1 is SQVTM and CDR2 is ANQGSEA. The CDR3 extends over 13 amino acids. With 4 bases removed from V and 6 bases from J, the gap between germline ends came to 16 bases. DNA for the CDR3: TGCAGCGTTGGAGCCCCTCTCCTGGGCGAGCAGTACTTC. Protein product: CSVGAPLLGEQYF.

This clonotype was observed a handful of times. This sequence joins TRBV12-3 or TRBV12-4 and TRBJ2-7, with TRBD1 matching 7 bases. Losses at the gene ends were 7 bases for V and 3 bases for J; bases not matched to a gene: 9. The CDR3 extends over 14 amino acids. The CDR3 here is CASTTGTEDYEQYF. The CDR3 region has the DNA TGTGCCAGCACAACCGGGACAGAGGACTACGAGCAGTACTTC.

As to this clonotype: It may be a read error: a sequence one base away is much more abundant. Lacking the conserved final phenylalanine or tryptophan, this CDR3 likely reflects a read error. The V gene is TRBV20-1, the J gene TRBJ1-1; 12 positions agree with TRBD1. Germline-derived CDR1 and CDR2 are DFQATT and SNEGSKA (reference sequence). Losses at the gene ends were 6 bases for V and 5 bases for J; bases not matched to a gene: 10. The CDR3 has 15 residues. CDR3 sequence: CSALGQGATRTEAFY. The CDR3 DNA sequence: TGCAGTGCACTGGGACAGGGGGCTACGAGGACTGAAGCTTTCTAT.

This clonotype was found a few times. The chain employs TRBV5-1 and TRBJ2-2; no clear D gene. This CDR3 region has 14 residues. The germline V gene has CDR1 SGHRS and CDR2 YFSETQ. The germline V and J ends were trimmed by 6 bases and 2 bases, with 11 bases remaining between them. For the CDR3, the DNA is TGCGCCAGCACCTGGGGTTTTAACACCGGGGAGCTGTTTTTT. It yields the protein CASTWGFNTGELFF.

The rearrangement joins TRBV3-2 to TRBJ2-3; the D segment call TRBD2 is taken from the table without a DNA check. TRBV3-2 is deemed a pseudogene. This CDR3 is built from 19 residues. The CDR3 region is CASSQDRPRRGGLTDTQYF. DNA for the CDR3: TGTGCCAGCAGCCAAGATCGGCCCAGGCGGGGGGGCCTAACAGATACGCAGTATTTT.

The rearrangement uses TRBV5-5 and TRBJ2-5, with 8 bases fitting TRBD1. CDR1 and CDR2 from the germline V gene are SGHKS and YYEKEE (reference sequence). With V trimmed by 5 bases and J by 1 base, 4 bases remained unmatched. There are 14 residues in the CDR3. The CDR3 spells CASRKGQGQETQYF. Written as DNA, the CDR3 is TGTGCCAGCAGAAAAGGACAGGGCCAAGAGACCCAGTACTTC.